The subject of this entry is one T cell receptor beta chain. A much larger clone lies a single base off, so this may be a read error. The data were obtained in a study of shared clonotypes between healthy human individuals. This table comes from immunoSEQ multiplex PCR, and its TCRdb copy is limited to in-frame clones, with some not included. The sample carries fewer than 550,000 clones, about three quarters recorded once. The ends were cut back, 2 bases at V and 0 bases at J, with 1 base in the middle. The germline gives CDR1 SGHDT, CDR2 YYEEEE. The CDR3 is made up of 12 amino acids. The specimen was PBMCs. The chain is built from TRBV5-6 and TRBJ2-3; D is ambiguous. This TCR was recovered from a woman in her thirties or forties in good health. Some clones in this sample may be carry-over from other donors' samples. For the CDR3, the DNA is TGTGCCAGCAGCTTTAGCACAGATACGCAGTATTTT. This sequence encodes CASSFSTDTQYF.